This TCR beta chain was profiled in a study of beta chain features in type 1 diabetes. Study findings and constraints: All four CD4+ subsets of Type 1 diabetes patients contained TCRB CDR3s that were moderately but significantly shorter. Equally in patients and controls, PCR might preferentially amplify shorter templates.

This clone was seen a handful of times. Its antigen is not identified. CDR3 length: 15 amino acids. CDR1 LNHNV and CDR2 YYDKDF come from the germline V gene (reference sequence). V was pared by 0 bases and J by 9 bases, with 12 bases between. What was sequenced were expressed TCRB transcripts, since all of the isolated RNA had been reverse transcribed. The method was immunoSEQ multiplex PCR; TCRdb's version includes in-frame clones alone and lacks a portion of them. This repertoire shows roughly 150,000 clones, less than 10% found once; its top ten account for roughly 0.5%. This chain uses TRBV15 with TRBJ1-6; D remains ambiguous. This receptor was taken from a young man with type 1 diabetes. Input material: central memory CD4+ T cells from blood. The CDR3 protein is CATSRDAGAGSPLHF. Here the CDR3 DNA reads TGTGCCACCAGCAGAGATGCAGGAGCGGGTTCACCCCTCCACTTT.